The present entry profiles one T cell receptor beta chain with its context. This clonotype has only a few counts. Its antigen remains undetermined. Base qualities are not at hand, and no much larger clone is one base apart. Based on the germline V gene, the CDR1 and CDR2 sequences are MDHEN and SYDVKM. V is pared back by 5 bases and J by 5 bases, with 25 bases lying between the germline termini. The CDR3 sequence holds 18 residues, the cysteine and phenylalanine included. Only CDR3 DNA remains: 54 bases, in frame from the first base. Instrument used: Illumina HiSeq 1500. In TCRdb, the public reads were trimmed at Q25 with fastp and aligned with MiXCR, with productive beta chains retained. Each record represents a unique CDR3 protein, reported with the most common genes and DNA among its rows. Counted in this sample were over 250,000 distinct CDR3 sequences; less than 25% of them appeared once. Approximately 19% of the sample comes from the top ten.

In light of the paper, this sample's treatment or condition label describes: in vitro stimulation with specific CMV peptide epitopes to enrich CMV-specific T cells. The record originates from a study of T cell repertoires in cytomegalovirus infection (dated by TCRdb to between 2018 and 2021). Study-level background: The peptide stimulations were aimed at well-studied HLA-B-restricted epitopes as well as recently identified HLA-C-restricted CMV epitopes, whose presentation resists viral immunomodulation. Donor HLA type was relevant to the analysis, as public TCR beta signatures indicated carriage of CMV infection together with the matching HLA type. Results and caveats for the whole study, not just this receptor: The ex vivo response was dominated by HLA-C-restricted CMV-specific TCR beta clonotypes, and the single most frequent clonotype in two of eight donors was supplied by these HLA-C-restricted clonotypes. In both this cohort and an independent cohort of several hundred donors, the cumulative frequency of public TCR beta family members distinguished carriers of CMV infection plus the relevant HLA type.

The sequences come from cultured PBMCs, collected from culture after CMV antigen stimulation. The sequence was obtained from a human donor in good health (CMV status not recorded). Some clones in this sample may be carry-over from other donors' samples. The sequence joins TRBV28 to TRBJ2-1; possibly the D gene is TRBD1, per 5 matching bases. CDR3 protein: CASSPVGVSGAPNNEQFF. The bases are TGTGCCAGCAGTCCCGTCGGAGTTAGTGGGGCCCCGAACAATGAGCAGTTCTTC.